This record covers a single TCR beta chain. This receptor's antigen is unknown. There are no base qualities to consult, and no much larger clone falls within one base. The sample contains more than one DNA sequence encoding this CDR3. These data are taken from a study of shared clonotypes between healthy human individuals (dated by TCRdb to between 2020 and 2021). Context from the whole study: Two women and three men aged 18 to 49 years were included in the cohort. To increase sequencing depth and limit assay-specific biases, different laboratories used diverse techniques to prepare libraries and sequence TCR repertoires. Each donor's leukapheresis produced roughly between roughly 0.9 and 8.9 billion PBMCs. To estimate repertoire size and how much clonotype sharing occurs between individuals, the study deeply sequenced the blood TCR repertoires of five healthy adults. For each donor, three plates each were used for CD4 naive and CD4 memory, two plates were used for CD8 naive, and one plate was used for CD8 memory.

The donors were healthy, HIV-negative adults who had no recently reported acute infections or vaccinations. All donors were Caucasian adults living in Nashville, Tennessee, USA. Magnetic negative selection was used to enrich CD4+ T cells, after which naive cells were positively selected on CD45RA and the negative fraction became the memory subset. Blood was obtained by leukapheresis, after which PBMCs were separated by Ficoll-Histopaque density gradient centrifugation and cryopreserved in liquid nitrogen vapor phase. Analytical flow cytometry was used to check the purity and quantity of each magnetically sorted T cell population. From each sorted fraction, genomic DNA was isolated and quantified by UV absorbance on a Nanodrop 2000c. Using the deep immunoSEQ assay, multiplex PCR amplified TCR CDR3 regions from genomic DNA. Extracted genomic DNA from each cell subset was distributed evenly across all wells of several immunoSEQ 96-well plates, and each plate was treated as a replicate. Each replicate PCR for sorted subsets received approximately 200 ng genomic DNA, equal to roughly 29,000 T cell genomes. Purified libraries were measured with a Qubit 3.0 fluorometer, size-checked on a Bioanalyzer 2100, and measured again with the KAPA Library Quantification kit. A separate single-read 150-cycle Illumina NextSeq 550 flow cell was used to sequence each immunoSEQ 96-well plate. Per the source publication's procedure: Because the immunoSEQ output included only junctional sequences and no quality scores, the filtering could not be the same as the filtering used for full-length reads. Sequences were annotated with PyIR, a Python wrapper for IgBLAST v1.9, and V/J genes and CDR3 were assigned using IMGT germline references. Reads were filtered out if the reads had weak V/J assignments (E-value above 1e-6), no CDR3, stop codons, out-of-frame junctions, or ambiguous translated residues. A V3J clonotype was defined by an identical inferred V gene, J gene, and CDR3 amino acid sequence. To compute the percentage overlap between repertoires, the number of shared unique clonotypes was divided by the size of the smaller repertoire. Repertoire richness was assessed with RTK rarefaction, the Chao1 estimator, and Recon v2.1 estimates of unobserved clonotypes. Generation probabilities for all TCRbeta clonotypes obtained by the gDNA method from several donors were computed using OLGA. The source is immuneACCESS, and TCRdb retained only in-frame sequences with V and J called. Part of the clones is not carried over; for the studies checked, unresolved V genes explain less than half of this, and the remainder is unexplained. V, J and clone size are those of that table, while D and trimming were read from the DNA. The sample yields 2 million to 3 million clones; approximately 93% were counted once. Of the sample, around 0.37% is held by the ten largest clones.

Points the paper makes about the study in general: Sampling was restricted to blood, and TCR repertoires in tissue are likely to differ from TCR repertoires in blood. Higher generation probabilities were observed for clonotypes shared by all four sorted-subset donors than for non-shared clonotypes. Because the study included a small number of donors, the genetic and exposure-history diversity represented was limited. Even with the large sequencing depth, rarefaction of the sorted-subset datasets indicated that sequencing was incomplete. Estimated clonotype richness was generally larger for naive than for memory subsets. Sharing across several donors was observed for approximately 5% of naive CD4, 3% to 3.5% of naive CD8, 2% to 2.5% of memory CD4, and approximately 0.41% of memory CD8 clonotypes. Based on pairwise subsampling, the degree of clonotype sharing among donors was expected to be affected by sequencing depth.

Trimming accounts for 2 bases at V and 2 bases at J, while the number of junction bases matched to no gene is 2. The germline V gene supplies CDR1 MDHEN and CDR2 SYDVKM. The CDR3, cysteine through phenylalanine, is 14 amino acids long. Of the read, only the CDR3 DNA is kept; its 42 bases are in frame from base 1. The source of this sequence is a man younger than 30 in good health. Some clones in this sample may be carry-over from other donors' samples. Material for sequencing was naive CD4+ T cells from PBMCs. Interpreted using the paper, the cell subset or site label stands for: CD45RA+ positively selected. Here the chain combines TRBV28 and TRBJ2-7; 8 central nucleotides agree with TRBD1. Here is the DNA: TGTGCCAGCAGTTTAGGACAGGGCCCCTACGAGCAGTACTTC. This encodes CASSLGQGPYEQYF.